A selection of T cell receptor beta chains follows, all from one sample in a study of blood T cell repertoires in COVID-19. Clones were sequenced by immunoSEQ multiplex PCR, and TCRdb holds only the in-frame ones, with some missing. The data show approximately 220,000 clones, around 84% seen once. Material for sequencing was peripheral blood. The receptor set was obtained from a man over 45 with acute or convalescent COVID-19. Each CDR3 is given with its conserved first and last residue. Fields, in order: J gene, D gene, clone size, V gene, CDR3 DNA, CDR3 protein. The D gene is left open where the match is weak. A row's size may be missing; if present it is once, few, many or a size class.

j_call: TRBJ2-7
d_call: TRBD1
clone_size: -
v_call: TRBV19
cdr3_nt: TGTGCCAGTGGGGGACAGTCCTACGAGCAGTACTTC
cdr3_aa: CASGGQSYEQYF

j_call: TRBJ1-5
d_call: TRBD1
clone_size: -
v_call: TRBV10-2
cdr3_nt: TGCGCCAGCAGACCCGGACAGGGAATAGGGCAGCCCCAGCATTTT
cdr3_aa: CASRPGQGIGQPQHF

j_call: TRBJ1-2
d_call: TRBD1
clone_size: -
v_call: TRBV5-1
cdr3_nt: TGCGCCAGCACGAAGGACAGGGGGCGCGGTATCAATGGCTACACCTTC
cdr3_aa: CASTKDRGRGINGYTF

j_call: TRBJ1-2
d_call: TRBD1
clone_size: -
v_call: TRBV19
cdr3_nt: TGTGCCAGCCAGGGGGCGAGAGGCTACACCTTC
cdr3_aa: CASQGARGYTF

j_call: TRBJ1-6
d_call: TRBD1
clone_size: -
v_call: TRBV7-9
cdr3_nt: TGTGCCAGCAGCCCCTCCGGGGGACAGTCGGGCTCACCCCTCCACTTT
cdr3_aa: CASSPSGGQSGSPLHF

j_call: TRBJ2-7
d_call: TRBD2
clone_size: -
v_call: TRBV2
cdr3_nt: TGTGCCAGCAGCCAAATGGGGACTAGCGGCTACGAGCAGTACTTC
cdr3_aa: CASSQMGTSGYEQYF

j_call: TRBJ1-5
d_call: TRBD1
clone_size: -
v_call: TRBV9
cdr3_nt: TGTGCCAGCAGCCCACGACAGGGAAAGGGCAATCAGCCCCAGCATTTT
cdr3_aa: CASSPRQGKGNQPQHF

j_call: TRBJ2-2
d_call: TRBD1
clone_size: -
v_call: TRBV6-5
cdr3_nt: TGTGCCAGCAGCCTCGGGACAGGGCACACCGGGGAGCTGTTTTTT
cdr3_aa: CASSLGTGHTGELFF

j_call: TRBJ1-1
d_call: TRBD1
clone_size: -
v_call: TRBV2
cdr3_nt: TGTGCCAGCAGTGAAGGAGTCGTTGGGACAGGGGGGAACACTGAAGCTTTCTTT
cdr3_aa: CASSEGVVGTGGNTEAFF

j_call: TRBJ2-5
d_call: -
clone_size: -
v_call: TRBV2
cdr3_nt: TGTGCCAGCATAGAAGGGGCGGCGGAGACCCAGTACTTC
cdr3_aa: CASIEGAAETQYF

j_call: TRBJ2-3
d_call: -
clone_size: -
v_call: TRBV7-9
cdr3_nt: TGTGCCAGCAGCGTCAACGGAGATACGCAGTATTTT
cdr3_aa: CASSVNGDTQYF

j_call: TRBJ1-3
d_call: -
clone_size: -
v_call: TRBV7-7
cdr3_nt: TGTGCCAGCAGCTCCGGGACTGGAAACACCATATATTTT
cdr3_aa: CASSSGTGNTIYF

j_call: TRBJ1-6
d_call: -
clone_size: few
v_call: TRBV4-1
cdr3_nt: TGCGCCAGCAGCCAAGATCCCGGGATTTCACCCCTCCACTTT
cdr3_aa: CASSQDPGISPLHF

j_call: TRBJ1-1
d_call: -
clone_size: -
v_call: TRBV7-9
cdr3_nt: TGTGCCAGCAGCGCTGTAGGGGCTGTAAACACTGAAGCTTTCTTT
cdr3_aa: CASSAVGAVNTEAFF

j_call: TRBJ2-2
d_call: -
clone_size: -
v_call: TRBV10-1
cdr3_nt: TGCGCCAGCACCGAAAACCGGGGACACCTCACCGGGGAGCTGTTTTTT
cdr3_aa: CASTENRGHLTGELFF

j_call: TRBJ2-5
d_call: TRBD1
clone_size: -
v_call: TRBV6-5
cdr3_nt: TGTGCCACAAAGACAGGCCCAGGGCAGGGGGACCAGTACTTC
cdr3_aa: CATKTGPGQGDQYF

j_call: TRBJ1-2
d_call: -
clone_size: -
v_call: TRBV3-1/TRBV3-2
cdr3_nt: TGTGCCAGCAGCCCCGGCACAGGCCACTATGGCTACACCTTC
cdr3_aa: CASSPGTGHYGYTF

j_call: TRBJ2-5
d_call: TRBD2
clone_size: few
v_call: TRBV11-2
cdr3_nt: TGTGCCAGCAGCTTAGGATTAGCGGGGGGTCAAGAGACCCAGTACTTC
cdr3_aa: CASSLGLAGGQETQYF

j_call: TRBJ2-7
d_call: TRBD2
clone_size: -
v_call: TRBV3-1/TRBV3-2
cdr3_nt: TGTGCCAGCAGCCACGGGGGGTCCTACGAGCAGTACTTC
cdr3_aa: CASSHGGSYEQYF

j_call: TRBJ2-3
d_call: TRBD2
clone_size: -
v_call: TRBV5-8
cdr3_nt: TGTGCCAGCAGCCCCGGACTAGCGGGGGCCTACACAGATACGCAGTATTTT
cdr3_aa: CASSPGLAGAYTDTQYF

j_call: TRBJ2-7
d_call: -
clone_size: -
v_call: TRBV28
cdr3_nt: TGTGCCAGCAGTACGGGGGCCTACGAGCAGTACTTC
cdr3_aa: CASSTGAYEQYF

j_call: TRBJ1-6
d_call: -
clone_size: few
v_call: TRBV14
cdr3_nt: TGTGCCAGCAGCCAAGGGGCGGGAGCGACCTATAATTCACCCCTCCACTTT
cdr3_aa: CASSQGAGATYNSPLHF

j_call: TRBJ1-2
d_call: -
clone_size: -
v_call: TRBV3-1/TRBV3-2
cdr3_nt: TGTGCCAGCAGCCAGGACACCTTCTATGGCTACACCTTC
cdr3_aa: CASSQDTFYGYTF

j_call: TRBJ1-1
d_call: -
clone_size: -
v_call: TRBV6-4
cdr3_nt: TGTGCCAGCAGTGTCTCCCCCCAGGCCGGCACTGAAGCTTTCTTT
cdr3_aa: CASSVSPQAGTEAFF

j_call: TRBJ1-5
d_call: -
clone_size: -
v_call: TRBV6-2/TRBV6-3
cdr3_nt: TGTGCCAGCAGTTATGCCTCACGGGGGAATCAGCCCCAGCATTTT
cdr3_aa: CASSYASRGNQPQHF

j_call: TRBJ1-2
d_call: -
clone_size: -
v_call: TRBV19
cdr3_nt: TGTGCCAGTAGAACCGACAGACCCTATGGCTACACCTTC
cdr3_aa: CASRTDRPYGYTF

j_call: TRBJ2-3
d_call: TRBD1
clone_size: -
v_call: TRBV24-1
cdr3_nt: TGTGCCACCAGTGGCCCGAGGGAAGGGGGCGAAGGTAAAGATACGCAGTATTTT
cdr3_aa: CATSGPREGGEGKDTQYF

j_call: TRBJ2-2
d_call: TRBD2
clone_size: -
v_call: TRBV7-3
cdr3_nt: TGTGCCAGCAGGCCCCCCGGAGTAGCGGGGGGGCTCGGGGAGCTGTTTTTT
cdr3_aa: CASRPPGVAGGLGELFF

j_call: TRBJ1-5
d_call: TRBD1
clone_size: -
v_call: TRBV7-2
cdr3_nt: TGTGCCAGCAGCTTGTTGGCTGGGACAGGACCTTGGCCCCAGCATTTT
cdr3_aa: CASSLLAGTGPWPQHF

j_call: TRBJ2-5
d_call: TRBD2
clone_size: -
v_call: TRBV9
cdr3_nt: TGTGCCAGCAGCGTAGGGGGGGGTCCCTCTTGGGAGACCCAGTACTTC
cdr3_aa: CASSVGGGPSWETQYF

j_call: TRBJ2-1
d_call: -
clone_size: -
v_call: TRBV5-6
cdr3_nt: TGTGCCAGCAGCTTGGGAGGGTACCCCGACAATGAGCAGTTCTTC
cdr3_aa: CASSLGGYPDNEQFF

j_call: TRBJ1-3
d_call: -
clone_size: few
v_call: TRBV9
cdr3_nt: TGTGCCAGCAGCCCGGGCGGGACTGCTGGAAACACCATATATTTT
cdr3_aa: CASSPGGTAGNTIYF

j_call: TRBJ1-3
d_call: -
clone_size: -
v_call: TRBV6-5
cdr3_nt: TGTGCCAGCAGACCCCAGGAAATCTCTGGAAACACCATATATTTT
cdr3_aa: CASRPQEISGNTIYF

j_call: TRBJ2-7
d_call: TRBD2
clone_size: -
v_call: TRBV27
cdr3_nt: TGTGCCAGCAGCTCTCTGACTAGCGGGGCCGCCTACGAGCAGTACTTC
cdr3_aa: CASSSLTSGAAYEQYF

j_call: TRBJ1-5
d_call: -
clone_size: -
v_call: TRBV27
cdr3_nt: TGTGCCAGCAGCCAATCAGGGAATCAGCCCCAGCATTTT
cdr3_aa: CASSQSGNQPQHF

j_call: TRBJ1-2
d_call: -
clone_size: -
v_call: TRBV5-1
cdr3_nt: TGCGCCAGCAGCTTACAGCCCTCTAACTATGGCTACACCTTC
cdr3_aa: CASSLQPSNYGYTF

j_call: TRBJ1-1
d_call: TRBD1
clone_size: -
v_call: TRBV30
cdr3_nt: TGTGCCTGGAGTGTACAGGGGGCGAACACTGAAGCTTTCTTT
cdr3_aa: CAWSVQGANTEAFF

j_call: TRBJ1-2
d_call: -
clone_size: -
v_call: TRBV9
cdr3_nt: TGTGCCAGCAGCGTAGTGGGGGGTGGCTACACCTTC
cdr3_aa: CASSVVGGGYTF

j_call: TRBJ2-6
d_call: -
clone_size: -
v_call: TRBV5-1
cdr3_nt: TGCGCCAGCAGCGGACACTACTCTGGGGCCAACGTCCTGACTTTC
cdr3_aa: CASSGHYSGANVLTF

j_call: TRBJ2-7
d_call: TRBD1
clone_size: -
v_call: TRBV18
cdr3_nt: TGTGCCAGCTCACCGGGGGACAGGATTGCCTACGAGCAGTACTTC
cdr3_aa: CASSPGDRIAYEQYF

j_call: TRBJ1-1
d_call: -
clone_size: -
v_call: TRBV10-3
cdr3_nt: TGTGCCATCAGTGAAGGGGCAGGGAAAATGAACACTGAAGCTTTCTTT
cdr3_aa: CAISEGAGKMNTEAFF

j_call: TRBJ2-7
d_call: -
clone_size: few
v_call: TRBV5-1
cdr3_nt: TGCGCCAGCAGCGGCGGGGGCCTGTCAACCTACGAGCAGTACTTC
cdr3_aa: CASSGGGLSTYEQYF

j_call: TRBJ1-1
d_call: -
clone_size: -
v_call: TRBV18
cdr3_nt: TGTGCCAGCTCACCCACAGGCTTCGAGGACACTGAAGCTTTCTTT
cdr3_aa: CASSPTGFEDTEAFF

j_call: TRBJ1-5
d_call: -
clone_size: -
v_call: TRBV7-2
cdr3_nt: TGTGCCAGCAGCCCCCATGGGGCACCATATCAGCCCCAGCATTTT
cdr3_aa: CASSPHGAPYQPQHF

j_call: TRBJ2-7
d_call: TRBD2
clone_size: -
v_call: TRBV5-1
cdr3_nt: TGCGCCAGCAGCTTTCTAGCGGGGGAATCCTACGAGCAGTACTTC
cdr3_aa: CASSFLAGESYEQYF

j_call: TRBJ2-2
d_call: TRBD1
clone_size: -
v_call: TRBV27
cdr3_nt: TGTGCCAGCAGTTTACCGGGACAGACTATCGGGGAGCTGTTTTTT
cdr3_aa: CASSLPGQTIGELFF

j_call: TRBJ1-5
d_call: TRBD1
clone_size: -
v_call: TRBV5-1
cdr3_nt: TGCGCCAGCAGCAGGGGGACAGGGCTGAATCAGCCCCAGCATTTT
cdr3_aa: CASSRGTGLNQPQHF

j_call: TRBJ2-3
d_call: TRBD1
clone_size: -
v_call: TRBV19
cdr3_nt: TGTGCCAGTAGTATTTCTCAGGGGGCCGGCACAGATACGCAGTATTTT
cdr3_aa: CASSISQGAGTDTQYF

j_call: TRBJ2-5
d_call: TRBD1
clone_size: once
v_call: TRBV25-1
cdr3_nt: TGTGCCAGCTGGGGGACAGGGGAGGCGACCCAGTACTTC
cdr3_aa: CASWGTGEATQYF